The present T cell receptor (beta chain) was sequenced within a study of blood T cell repertoires in COVID-19. On the study more broadly: The samples span acute and convalescent COVID-19 from the United States, Italy and Spain. In each case, the material was cDNA or gDNA derived from T cells, B-cell-depleted T cells, or PBMCs.

Authors' processing steps: Quantification of nucleated cells was approximated via reference gene primer amplification. Sequenced by immunoSEQ multiplex PCR; TCRdb stores in-frame clones only, minus some. V, J and clone size are those of that table, while D and trimming were read from the DNA. In the table there are under 95,000 clones, approximately 82% of which are singletons. The TCR comes from a woman aged 70 to 79 with acute or convalescent COVID-19. The material sequenced was peripheral blood.

CDR3 nucleotide sequence: TGTGCCAGCAGGTATACGGTCCTTAACACTGAAGCTTTCTTT. It is translated as CASRYTVLNTEAFF. The chain joins TRBV2 to TRBJ1-1, with D uncertain. The germline V gene has CDR1 SNHLY and CDR2 FYNNEI. The V end was cut by 6 bases, the J end by 2 bases, with 13 bases between. CDR3 length: 14 residues.